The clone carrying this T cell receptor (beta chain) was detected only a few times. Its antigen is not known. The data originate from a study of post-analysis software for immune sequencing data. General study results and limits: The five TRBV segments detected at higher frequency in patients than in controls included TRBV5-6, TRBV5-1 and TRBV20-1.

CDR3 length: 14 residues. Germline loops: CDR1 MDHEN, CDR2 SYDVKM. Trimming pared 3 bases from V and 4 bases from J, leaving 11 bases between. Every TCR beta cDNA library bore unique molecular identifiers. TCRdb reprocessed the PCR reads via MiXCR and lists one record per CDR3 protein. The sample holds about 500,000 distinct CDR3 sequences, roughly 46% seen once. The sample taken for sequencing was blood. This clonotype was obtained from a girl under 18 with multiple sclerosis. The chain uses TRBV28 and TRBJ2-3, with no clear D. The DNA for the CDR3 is TGTGCCAGCAGTTTGCCTCTCGAGGCAGATACGCAGTATTTT. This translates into CASSLPLEADTQYF.